The rows below give T cell receptor beta chains drawn from one sample of a study of identifying expanded T cells in peripheral blood. The data were produced by immunoSEQ multiplex PCR, yet TCRdb's version contains in-frame clones alone and is incomplete. The data hold about 82,000 clones, with about 87% observed a single time. Material: blood. The receptor source for this set is a person between 18 and 75 years old in good health. Each CDR3 is given with its conserved first and last residue. A D gene is named only where the DNA matches it firmly. Expanded clones are given a class, and other clones once, few, many or no size at all.

clone size	D gene	V gene	J gene	CDR3 DNA	CDR3 protein
NA	TRBD2	TRBV7-7	TRBJ2-3	TGTGCCAGCAGCTTAGGGACTAGCGGCACAGATACGCAGTATTTT	CASSLGTSGTDTQYF
NA	NA	TRBV11-2	TRBJ2-7	TGTGCCAGCAGCGTCGGGAGTCCCGAGCAGTACTTC	CASSVGSPEQYF
NA	NA	TRBV5-1	TRBJ1-1	TGCGCCAGCAGCTTACCGGGAGGGGGGTACACTGAAGCTTTCTTT	CASSLPGGGYTEAFF
NA	NA	TRBV19	TRBJ2-2	TGTGCCAGTACCAGTCTACCCCCCGGGGACACCGGGGAGCTGTTTTTT	CASTSLPPGDTGELFF
NA	TRBD1	TRBV6-5	TRBJ1-2	TGTGCCAGCAGTTACTCCGGACAGGGAAGCGACTATGGCTACACCTTC	CASSYSGQGSDYGYTF
NA	TRBD1	TRBV4-1	TRBJ1-2	TGCGCCAGCAGCCAAGATCGGGACAGGGATTACTATGGCTACACCTTC	CASSQDRDRDYYGYTF
NA	NA	TRBV29-1	TRBJ1-1	TGCAGCGTTGAAGGAGGGGTGACAGTATTAACTGAAGCTTTCTTT	CSVEGGVTVLTEAFF
once	NA	TRBV5-4	TRBJ2-5	TGTGCCAGCAGCTTGCCACCCCCTAGTTCGAGTGAGACCCAGTACTTC	CASSLPPPSSSETQYF
NA	NA	TRBV7-8	TRBJ1-5	TGTGCCAGCAGCTTAGGTGGGGCAGTAACGGCTCAGCCCCAGCATTTT	CASSLGGAVTAQPQHF
few	TRBD1	TRBV19	TRBJ1-1	TGTGCCAGTACCAACCCAGGGGGGGCGAGGGGCACTGAAGCTTTCTTT	CASTNPGGARGTEAFF
NA	NA	TRBV5-1	TRBJ2-2	TGCGCCAGCAGCTTGGGACAGACAAACACCGGGGAGCTGTTTTTT	CASSLGQTNTGELFF
NA	NA	TRBV5-4	TRBJ2-2	TGTGCCAGCAGCTTAGGCGGGGTTCGCACCGGGGAGCTGTTTTTT	CASSLGGVRTGELFF
NA	NA	TRBV7-2	TRBJ2-2	TGTGCCAGCAGCTTAGTCTGGGGCAGGAACACCGGGGAGCTGTTTTTT	CASSLVWGRNTGELFF
few	NA	TRBV2	TRBJ1-2	TGTGCCAGCAGTGAAGGGGCTGTCCCGGGCTACACCTTC	CASSEGAVPGYTF
NA	TRBD2	TRBV2	TRBJ2-1	TGTGCCAGCAGTGAAGCGAGGACTAGCGGGCCCAATGAGCAGTTCTTC	CASSEARTSGPNEQFF
NA	NA	TRBV14	TRBJ2-7	TGTGCCAGCAGCCAAAGGAGGGGGGCCTACGAGCAGTACTTC	CASSQRRGAYEQYF
NA	NA	TRBV7-6	TRBJ1-3	TGTGCCAGCAGCTTAGGCGGAGGATCTGGAAACACCATATATTTT	CASSLGGGSGNTIYF
NA	NA	TRBV2	TRBJ1-5	TGTGCCAGCAGATGGACAGAAAATCAGCCCCAGCATTTT	CASRWTENQPQHF
NA	NA	TRBV30	TRBJ1-5	TGTGCCTGGAGCAACCAAGGAGGCGGGCCCCAGCATTTT	CAWSNQGGGPQHF
once	NA	TRBV5-1	TRBJ1-6	TGCGCCAGCAGCTTGACAGGGATTCTTTGGTCACCCCTCCACTTT	CASSLTGILWSPLHF
NA	NA	TRBV7-3	TRBJ1-6	TGTGCCAGCAGCTTAATACCCCCCGACCCGGCCGGAGGCAAGAATTCACCCCTCCACTTT	CASSLIPPDPAGGKNSPLHF
NA	NA	TRBV5-1	TRBJ2-3	TGCGCCAGCAGCTTGGATGTGGGGGGGCCTCTGAGCACAGATACGCAGTATTTT	CASSLDVGGPLSTDTQYF
NA	TRBD1	TRBV30	TRBJ1-4	TGTGCCTGGAGTGTCATCAGGGGGTGGAATGAAAAACTGTTTTTT	CAWSVIRGWNEKLFF
NA	NA	TRBV4-1	TRBJ1-2	TGCGCCAGCAGCCAAGAAAGAAACTCTAACTATGGCTACACCTTC	CASSQERNSNYGYTF
NA	NA	TRBV7-6	TRBJ2-2	TGTGCCAGCAGCCCCTACTACTCGGGTGCGAACACCGGGGAGCTGTTTTTT	CASSPYYSGANTGELFF
NA	NA	TRBV7-2	TRBJ2-1	TGTGCCAGCAGCTCCTACATAGCGGATGAGCAGTTCTTC	CASSSYIADEQFF
NA	TRBD1	TRBV19	TRBJ1-2	TGTGCCAGTAGTATGGGACAGGTGGATGGCTACACCTTC	CASSMGQVDGYTF
NA	NA	TRBV4-1	TRBJ1-2	TGCGCCAGCAGCCAAGCCTGGACAGTCTCACCCTATGGCTACACCTTC	CASSQAWTVSPYGYTF
NA	NA	TRBV6-1	TRBJ1-1	TGTGCCAGCAGTGGCCACAGGACACTTGAAGCTTTCTTT	CASSGHRTLEAFF
NA	TRBD1	TRBV30	TRBJ1-1	TGTGCCATACAGGGGGCGATTCTGAACACTGAAGCTTTCTTT	CAIQGAILNTEAFF
NA	NA	TRBV20-1	TRBJ1-2	TGCAGTGCTAGGTGGATCTATGGCTACACCTTC	CSARWIYGYTF
NA	NA	TRBV30	TRBJ1-2	TGTGCCTGGAGTGTACGTGAGACAACTGGCTACACCTTC	CAWSVRETTGYTF
NA	NA	TRBV19	TRBJ2-3	TGTGCCAGTGCACAGGGTTTGGGCACAGATACGCAGTATTTT	CASAQGLGTDTQYF
few	NA	TRBV6-1	TRBJ1-6	TGTGCCAGCAGTGAGTGGGTAGTCGGTTCACCCCTCCACTTT	CASSEWVVGSPLHF
NA	NA	TRBV2	TRBJ1-1	TGTGCCAACTCGACTTGGGGCACTGAAGCTTTCTTT	CANSTWGTEAFF
NA	NA	TRBV30	TRBJ1-1	TGTGCCTGGAGTGTACAGACTGACACTGAAGCTTTCTTT	CAWSVQTDTEAFF
NA	NA	TRBV6-1	TRBJ1-3	TGTGCCAGCAGGACTGGAAACACCATATATTTT	CASRTGNTIYF
NA	NA	TRBV18	TRBJ1-1	TGTGCCAGCTCACCAGGTACGAACACTGAAGCTTTCTTT	CASSPGTNTEAFF
NA	NA	TRBV19	TRBJ1-2	TGTGCCAGTAGTATAACAGGGAGCTATGGCTACACCTTC	CASSITGSYGYTF
NA	NA	TRBV11-3	TRBJ1-3	TGTGCCAGCAGTTGGACAGACCACTCTGGAAACACCATATATTTT	CASSWTDHSGNTIYF
NA	NA	TRBV2	TRBJ2-1	TGTGCCAGCTCGAATTTCGATGAGCAGTTCTTC	CASSNFDEQFF
NA	TRBD1	TRBV11-3	TRBJ1-1	TGTGCCAGCAGCTTGGGACAGGGTCGGGCTTTCTTT	CASSLGQGRAFF
NA	NA	TRBV30	TRBJ1-2	TGTGCCATGAACCTTCCCTATGGCTACACCTTC	CAMNLPYGYTF
NA	TRBD2	TRBV11-2	TRBJ2-1	TGTGCCAGCAGCTTACCAGGGAGGGATGAGCAGTTCTTC	CASSLPGRDEQFF
NA	TRBD2	TRBV7-3	TRBJ2-3	TGTGCCAGCAGCTTAGGACTAGCGGGAGCTACAGATACGCAGTATTTT	CASSLGLAGATDTQYF
few	TRBD2	TRBV9	TRBJ2-3	TGTGCCAGCAGCGTAGACGGTAGCGGGGGCACAGATACGCAGTATTTT	CASSVDGSGGTDTQYF
NA	NA	TRBV13	TRBJ2-1	TGTGCCAGCAGCTTAGGGTACAATGAGCAGTTCTTC	CASSLGYNEQFF
NA	TRBD1	TRBV25-1	TRBJ1-1	TGTGCCAGCAGTGAAAGGAGGACAGGGGGCACTGAAGCTTTCTTT	CASSERRTGGTEAFF
NA	NA	TRBV25-1	TRBJ1-2	TGTGCCAGCAGTGAAGAGCCCTATGGCTACACCTTC	CASSEEPYGYTF
NA	NA	TRBV6-1	TRBJ1-2	TGTGCCAGCAGTGAAGCGGGGGGCGCAAGAGGCTACACCTTC	CASSEAGGARGYTF
NA	TRBD2	TRBV10-3	TRBJ2-3	TGTGCCATCAGTGTCCGTAGCGGGGGGATCTCAGATACGCAGTATTTT	CAISVRSGGISDTQYF
NA	TRBD1	TRBV4-1	TRBJ1-5	TGCGCCAGCAGCCAGAGACAGGGAATTGATCAGCCCCAGCATTTT	CASSQRQGIDQPQHF